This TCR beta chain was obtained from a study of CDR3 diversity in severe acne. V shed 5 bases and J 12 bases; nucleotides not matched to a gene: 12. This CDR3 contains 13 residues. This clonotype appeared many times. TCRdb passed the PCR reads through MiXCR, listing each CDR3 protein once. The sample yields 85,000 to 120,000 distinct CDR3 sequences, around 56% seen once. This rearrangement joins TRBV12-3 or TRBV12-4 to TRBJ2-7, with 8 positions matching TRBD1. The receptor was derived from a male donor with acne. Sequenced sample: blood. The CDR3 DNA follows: TGTGCCAGCAGTGGTCGGACAGGGCGCAACCCGTACTTC. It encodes CASSGRTGRNPYF.